This T cell receptor (beta chain) came from a study of technical replicates of blood from several donors. TCRdb keeps only in-frame clones here, not all; method: immunoSEQ multiplex PCR. The sample gives 75,000 to 100,000 clones, about 94% of which show up once; 0.24% is in the top ten. Trimming removed 4 bases at V and 4 bases at J, with 23 bases between. The CDR3 contains 18 residues. CDR1 is SNHLY, CDR2 FYNNEI, per germline. Sequencing was done on a sample of T cells isolated from PBMCs. This TCR came from a human donor in good health. The chain carries TRBV2 and TRBJ1-5; maybe TRBD1 (6 bases). CDR3 residues: CASSAPLGGQLGNQPQHF. The DNA of the CDR3 is TGTGCCAGCAGTGCCCCCTTGGGGGGGCAGCTCGGGAATCAGCCCCAGCATTTT.